These 25 T cell receptor beta chains came from one sample sequenced in a study of blood T cell repertoires in COVID-19 (TCRdb year 2020). The protocol used for the library was the immunoSEQ multiplex PCR assay. TCRdb carries this immuneACCESS record with in-frame sequences only. Its versions omit some clonotypes, under half of them owing to an unresolved V gene in the studies checked, with the rest unexplained. The sample yields 150,000 to 200,000 clones; approximately 80% were counted once. About 5.2% of the sample is in the top ten clones. Sequenced material: PBMCs or T cells enriched from blood (not recorded which). These receptors all come from a man between 65 and 85 years old who had been exposed to COVID-19.

The rearrangement joins TRBV19 to TRBJ1-3; D may be TRBD1 (5 bases). The V end was cut by 6 bases, the J end by 0 bases, with 15 bases between. The germline CDR1 and CDR2 sequences are LNHDA and SQIVND (reference sequence). This CDR3 region has 16 residues. CDR3 sequence (DNA): TGTGCCAGTAGAAAACAACGGGGGAGCTCTGGAAACACCATATATTTT. Protein product: CASRKQRGSSGNTIYF.

The chain is built from TRBV27 and TRBJ1-4; D may be TRBD1 (6 bases). The germline V gene encodes CDR1 MNHEY and CDR2 SMNVEV (reference sequence). Trimming pared 6 bases from V and 3 bases from J, leaving 14 bases between. The CDR3 runs to 15 residues. The CDR3 is CASSQSQGPNEKLFF. The CDR3 DNA follows: TGTGCCAGCAGCCAGTCGCAGGGGCCTAATGAAAAACTGTTTTTT.

This clone was seen once. The V gene is TRBV11-3, the J gene TRBJ2-1; D might be TRBD2 (6 bases). CDR3 length: 15 amino acids. The V gene's germline CDR1 is SGHNT and CDR2 YENEEA. The V gene lost 1 base and the J gene lost 2 bases, with 9 bases spanning the gap. CDR3 sequence reads: CASSLVGGAYNEQFF. In DNA, the CDR3 is TGTGCCAGCAGCTTAGTGGGGGGAGCCTACAATGAGCAGTTCTTC.

V and J are TRBV4-2 and TRBJ1-1, with 7 positions matching TRBD1. V trimming: 0 bases; J trimming: 2 bases; junction bases outside the gene matches: 3. CDR1 and CDR2 from the germline V gene are LGHNA and YNFKEQ. This CDR3 comprises 15 residues. CDR3 nucleotides: TGTGCCAGCAGCCAAGAGCGGGACAGAAACACTGAAGCTTTCTTT. Translated: CASSQERDRNTEAFF.

CDR3 DNA sequence: TGTGCCAGCAAAACAATCACCGGGGAGCTGTTTTTT. This gives the protein CASKTITGELFF. The genes are TRBV6-6 and TRBJ2-2; D remains unclear. The V gene's germline CDR1 is MNHNY and CDR2 SVGAGI (reference sequence). The CDR3 runs to 12 residues. Trimming cost V 7 bases and J 4 bases, with 7 bases left between them.

This clone was detected only once. The J gene is TRBJ1-2, the V gene TRBV28; maybe TRBD1 (6 bases). Trimming cost V 8 bases and J 6 bases, with 25 bases left between them. The CDR3 is 16 amino acids. Germline CDR1 reads MDHEN; CDR2 reads SYDVKM. The CDR3 DNA is TGTGCCAGCGGGGGGGAAAAACAGGGATATAGTGATGGCTACACCTTC. The encoded protein is CASGGEKQGYSDGYTF.

This clone was seen once. This CDR3 is CASSIPSGATEAFF. In DNA, the CDR3 is TGTGCCAGTAGTATACCCTCAGGGGCAACTGAAGCTTTCTTT. The chain combines TRBV19 with TRBJ1-1; TRBD1 is a possible D gene (6 bases). Germline assignment: CDR1 LNHDA and CDR2 SQIVND (reference sequence). With 2 bases removed from V and 5 bases from J, the gap between germline ends came to 12 bases. This CDR3 has 14 amino acids.

This chain connects TRBV7-2 to TRBJ1-2; possible D gene TRBD1, 5 bases. The V end lost 5 bases, the J end lost 4 bases, and 11 bases lay between the germline ends. CDR1 and CDR2 from the germline V gene are SGHTA and FQGNSA. The CDR3 sequence is 13 residues long. CDR3 sequence: CASSVDRFYGYTF. The CDR3 DNA reads TGTGCCAGCAGCGTCGACAGATTCTATGGCTACACCTTC.

The chain joins TRBV9 to TRBJ2-1, with 7 positions matching TRBD1. V was clipped by 2 bases and J by 6 bases; unmatched bases: 11. Germline V lookup: CDR1 SGDLS, CDR2 YYNGEE. The CDR3 consists of 16 residues. CDR3 loop: CASSVAPRQGGNEQFF. CDR3 bases: TGTGCCAGCAGCGTGGCACCCCGACAGGGTGGCAATGAGCAGTTCTTC. The entire variable domain, with the rest obtained from reference TRBV9 and TRBJ2-1, is as follows: DSGVTQTPKHLITATGQRVTLRCSPRSGDLSVYWYQQSLDQGLQFLIQYYNGEERAKGNILERFSAQQFPDLHSELNLSSLELGDSALYFCASSVAPRQGGNEQFFGPGTRLTVL.

Of note for this clone: Other nucleotide sequences in the sample specify the same CDR3. The chain links TRBV3-1 (or the pseudogene TRBV3-2) to TRBJ2-3, with 14 nucleotides matching TRBD2. Germline V lookup: CDR1 LGHDT, CDR2 YNNKEL (reference sequence). The CDR3 spans 16 residues. The junction had 2 bases not matched to a gene; V was cut back by 2 bases and J by 4 bases. CDR3 loop: CASSQRLAGGADTQYF. The CDR3 DNA sequence: TGTGCCAGCAGCCAACGACTAGCGGGGGGGGCAGATACGCAGTATTTT.

CDR3 DNA sequence: TGTGCCAGTAGTCCACCTCGTCAGGGCGCTGGAAACACCATATATTTT. Protein: CASSPPRQGAGNTIYF. The chain has TRBV19 and TRBJ1-3; D is perhaps TRBD1 (5 bases). The CDR3 is 16 amino acids. Between the trimmed V and J ends, which lost 5 bases and 2 bases, there was a span of 16 bases. Germline loops: CDR1 LNHDA, CDR2 SQIVND (reference sequence).

The rearrangement uses TRBV11-2 and TRBJ1-6; TRBD1 aligns across 7 bases. With V trimmed by 4 bases and J by 6 bases, 6 bases remained unmatched. The CDR3 is made up of 15 amino acids. Germline CDR1 and CDR2: SGHAT and FQNNGV. CDR3 loop: CASSSGQGGNSPLHF. The CDR3, as DNA: TGTGCCAGCAGCTCCGGGCAGGGGGGTAATTCACCCCTCCACTTT. The variable domain in full, with the rest retrieved from reference TRBV11-2 and TRBJ1-6, is EAGVAQSPRYKIIEKRQSVAFWCNPISGHATLYWYQQILGQGPKLLIQFQNNGVVDDSQLPKDRFSAERLKGVDSTLKIQPAKLEDSAVYLCASSSGQGGNSPLHFGNGTRLTVT.

In this sample, this clone turned up once. The chain couples TRBV5-1 to TRBJ1-2; D is possibly TRBD1 (5 bases). Germline CDR1 and CDR2: SGHRS and YFSETQ. CDR3 length: 14 amino acids. V lost 4 bases, J lost 4 bases, and 14 bases lay in between. The CDR3 nucleotides read TGCGCCAGCAGCCCTTCCGCAGGGTCCTATGGCTACACCTTC. Its protein product is CASSPSAGSYGYTF.

The V gene is TRBV18, the J gene TRBJ1-2; tentative D call: TRBD1 (5 bases). The CDR3 extends over 15 amino acids. Germline CDR1 reads KGHSH; CDR2 reads LQKENI. The V end lost 6 bases, the J end lost 8 bases, and 22 bases lay between the germline ends. CDR3 DNA: TGTGCCAGCTCCCTAAAGGAGGGGATGTTCGAGGGCTACACCTTC. It translates to CASSLKEGMFEGYTF.

J is TRBJ1-5 and V is TRBV6-2 or TRBV6-3; TRBD1 aligns across 11 bases. Germline CDR1 is MNHEY and CDR2 is SVGEGT. The CDR3 sequence is 16 residues long. The J segment lost 6 bases and the V segment lost 2 bases, leaving 6 bases of the junction unmatched. The CDR3 region is CASSYRTGGAGQPQHF. CDR3 nucleotide sequence: TGTGCCAGCAGTTACCGGACAGGGGGCGCAGGTCAGCCCCAGCATTTT.

This chain joins TRBV5-4 and TRBJ2-4, with a tentative D call TRBD2 (6 bases). Per germline, CDR1 SGHNT and CDR2 YYREEE (reference sequence). The CDR3 has 17 residues. Trimming took off 1 base at V and 2 bases at J, with 16 bases between the two ends. CDR3 amino acids: CASSLSRGGETKNIQYF. The CDR3 coding sequence is TGTGCCAGCAGCTTGAGTCGGGGCGGGGAGACCAAAAACATTCAGTACTTC. Complete variable domain (other parts from reference TRBV5-4 and TRBJ2-4): ETGVTQSPTHLIKTRGQQVTLRCSSQSGHNTVSWYQQALGQGPQFIFQYYREEENGRGNFPPRFSGLQFPNYSSELNVNALELDDSALYLCASSLSRGGETKNIQYFGAGTRLSVL.

This clone was seen a single time. V is TRBV9 and J is TRBJ1-1, with 7 bases identical to TRBD1. Germline CDR1 reads SGDLS; CDR2 reads YYNGEE. This CDR3 is built from 15 residues. Trimming removed 4 bases from V and 5 bases from J; junction bases left unmatched: 11. This CDR3 reads CASSPRQGGETEAFF. CDR3 in DNA: TGTGCCAGCAGCCCTAGACAGGGCGGAGAAACTGAAGCTTTCTTT.

This sequence joins TRBV20-1 and TRBJ2-1; D perhaps matches TRBD2 (6 bases). Trimming removed 2 bases from V and 12 bases from J, with 8 bases in between. The length of the CDR3 is 10 residues. Germline CDR1 is DFQATT and CDR2 is SNEGSKA (reference sequence). The CDR3 loop reads CSARMRGQFF. The CDR3 DNA reads TGCAGTGCTAGAATGCGGGGGCAGTTCTTC.

The V call is TRBV15, the J call TRBJ1-6; TRBD1 matches 8 bases. Germline trimming cut 4 bases from V and 4 bases from J; bases unmatched to any gene: 6. The germline gives CDR1 LNHNV, CDR2 YYDKDF (reference sequence). The CDR3 extends over 16 amino acids. CDR3: CATSTDRGVYNSPLHF. CDR3 nucleotides: TGTGCCACCAGCACCGACAGGGGAGTTTATAATTCACCCCTCCACTTT.

This chain connects TRBV3-1 (or the pseudogene TRBV3-2) to TRBJ2-7, with D possibly being TRBD2 (7 bases). The germline V gene has CDR1 LGHDT and CDR2 YNNKEL (reference sequence). The CDR3 extends over 15 amino acids. With 4 bases removed from V and 5 bases from J, the gap between germline ends came to 18 bases. The CDR3 loop reads CASSPEMGGLNEQYF. CDR3 in DNA: TGTGCCAGCAGCCCGGAAATGGGGGGGCTAAACGAGCAGTACTTC.

The rearrangement uses TRBV28 and TRBJ2-1, with TRBD2 matching 12 bases. CDR1 and CDR2 (germline): MDHEN, SYDVKM. The trim removed 3 bases at V and 15 bases at J, leaving 15 bases unmatched. The CDR3 consists of 16 residues. The CDR3 loop reads CASSLSLAGGAVRRFF. DNA for the CDR3: TGTGCCAGCAGTTTGAGTCTAGCGGGAGGGGCGGTAAGACGGTTCTTC. The full variable domain, its missing parts supplied by reference TRBV28 and TRBJ2-1, is DVKVTQSSRYLVKRTGEKVFLECVQDMDHENMFWYRQDPGLGLRLIYFSYDVKMKEKGDIPEGYSVSREKKERFSLILESASTNQTSMYLCASSLSLAGGAVRRFFGPGTRLTVL.

The chain links TRBV28 to TRBJ2-5; unclear D gene. Trimming left V 5 bases short and J 4 bases short, with 8 bases between. CDR3 size: 12 residues. CDR1 and CDR2 (germline): MDHEN, SYDVKM. The CDR3 protein is CASSVFRETQYF. The CDR3 DNA reads as TGTGCCAGCAGTGTTTTCCGAGAGACCCAGTACTTC.

This clone came up once. This chain uses TRBV29-1 with TRBJ2-1, with 7 bases fitting TRBD2. The germline V gene encodes CDR1 SQVTM and CDR2 ANQGSEA. The junction had 8 bases not matched to a gene; V was cut back by 4 bases and J by 5 bases. The CDR3 is 14 amino acids. CDR3 sequence reads: CSVGLGGGHNEQFF. The CDR3 bases are TGCAGCGTTGGACTGGGGGGGGGACACAATGAGCAGTTCTTC.

This chain joins TRBV19 and TRBJ1-1, with a possible D match to TRBD1 (5 bases). V was cut by 5 bases and J by 3 bases, with 13 bases left in between. Germline loops: CDR1 LNHDA, CDR2 SQIVND (reference sequence). This CDR3 region has 14 residues. In DNA form, the CDR3 reads TGTGCCAGTAGTCCAACGCGGGGCGACACTGAAGCTTTCTTT. It yields the protein CASSPTRGDTEAFF.

The chain employs TRBV27 and TRBJ2-2; 7 positions match TRBD2. The germline gives CDR1 MNHEY, CDR2 SMNVEV (reference sequence). The junction had 7 bases not matched to a gene; V was cut back by 5 bases and J by 7 bases. The CDR3 contains 14 residues. CDR3 in amino acids: CASSQQTSFGELFF. DNA of the CDR3: TGTGCCAGCAGTCAACAGACTAGCTTCGGGGAGCTGTTTTTT.